What follows are 15 T cell receptor beta chains derived from one specimen sequenced in a study of T-cell memory formation after mild COVID-19. Each CDR3 protein gets one entry after TCRdb re-called the 5' RACE reads with MiXCR. The sample gives 350,000 to 450,000 distinct CDR3 sequences, around 14% of which show up once; approximately 20% is in the top ten. The sequenced material came from PBMCs or a T cell subset sorted from them (not recorded which). Receptors were obtained from a man aged 18 to 35 who had mild COVID-19 (a few samples of this study predate the infection). Cell type and time point are not known.

This clonotype turned up a few times. The genes are TRBV5-1 and TRBJ2-5; 11 positions agree with TRBD2. The CDR3 contains 16 residues. Per the germline V gene, CDR1 is SGHRS and CDR2 is YFSETQ. J was trimmed by 0 bases and V by 2 bases; bases with no gene match: 3. The CDR3 protein is CASSFASGGNQETQYF. The CDR3 bases are TGCGCCAGCAGCTTCGCTAGCGGGGGGAACCAAGAGACCCAGTACTTC.

The genes are TRBV5-5 and TRBJ1-1; D may be TRBD1 (5 bases). This CDR3 region has 15 residues. The V gene's germline CDR1 is SGHKS and CDR2 YYEKEE (reference sequence). Deletions cut 4 bases from V and 1 base from J, with 14 bases between. The DNA of the CDR3 is TGTGCCAGCAGCCCCCTTGGGGGGAAGAACACTGAAGCTTTCTTT. As protein: CASSPLGGKNTEAFF.

This chain uses TRBV3-1 with TRBJ1-1; D not certain. The germline V and J ends were trimmed by 3 bases and 6 bases, with 5 bases remaining between them. The CDR3 covers 11 residues. CDR1 is LGHDT, CDR2 YNNKEL, per germline (reference sequence). DNA of the CDR3: TGTGCCAGCAGCCATCGGGCTGAAGCTTTCTTT. Translating gives CASSHRAEAFF.

The CDR3 nucleotides are TGTGCCAGCAGTGCCAGGGAAAATCAGCCCCAGCATTTT. Protein: CASSARENQPQHF. The J gene is TRBJ1-5, the V gene TRBV6-1; TRBD1 is a possible D gene (5 bases). There are 13 residues in the CDR3. Between the trimmed V and J ends, which lost 4 bases and 4 bases, there was a span of 8 bases. Germline CDR1 reads MNHNS; CDR2 reads SASEGT.

This clonotype was observed many times. The chain combines TRBV29-1 with TRBJ2-7; TRBD1 might be the D (6 bases). The CDR3 is 12 residues long. Germline CDR1 reads SQVTM; CDR2 reads ANQGSEA. The V end was cut by 6 bases, the J end by 4 bases, with 13 bases between. CDR3 nucleotide sequence: TGCAGCGTACAGGGCCTACCTTACGAGCAGTACGTC. Its protein product is CSVQGLPYEQYV.

This chain uses TRBV7-8 with TRBJ2-1, with 9 bases matching TRBD2. The CDR3 is 16 residues long. Germline CDR1 reads SGHVS; CDR2 reads FQNEAQ. V dropped 1 base and J dropped 7; count of bases not matched to a gene: 8. CDR3 protein: CASSLEGRGGLNEQFF. Here the CDR3 DNA reads TGTGCCAGCAGCTTAGAAGGGCGGGGGGGTCTGAATGAGCAGTTCTTC.

The chain recombines TRBV25-1 with TRBJ1-4; no definite D call. Germline CDR1 MGHDK, CDR2 SYGVNS. The CDR3 runs 15 residues. V dropped 5 bases and J dropped 3 bases, with 13 bases sitting between them. The CDR3 sequence: CASSRSSGANEKLFF. The DNA of the CDR3 is TGTGCCAGCAGTAGGAGTTCAGGTGCTAATGAAAAACTGTTTTTT.

This clonotype was seen ten or more times. This chain links TRBV7-2 with TRBJ2-7; possible D gene TRBD2, 5 bases. Trimming removed 5 bases at V and 4 bases at J, with 9 bases between. Germline CDR1 is SGHTA and CDR2 is FQGNSA. The CDR3 length is 12 residues. In DNA, the CDR3 is TGTGCCAGCAGCCCCCGCGGGTACGAGCAGTACTTC. Protein product: CASSPRGYEQYF.

This clonotype was seen a handful of times. The chain employs TRBV5-1 and TRBJ1-2; weak D call: TRBD1 (5 bases). The germline V gene encodes CDR1 SGHRS and CDR2 YFSETQ. The CDR3 runs to 12 residues. V lost 4 bases to trimming and J lost 6 bases, with 10 bases between them. The CDR3 nucleotides read TGCGCCAGCAGCCCGGACATCCATGGCTACACCTTC. It yields the protein CASSPDIHGYTF.

A few counts support this clonotype. V is TRBV5-1 and J is TRBJ2-5; 8 bases are shared with TRBD2. The V segment lost 4 bases and the J segment 5 bases; nucleotides outside the gene matches: 16. Germline V gene lookup returns CDR1 SGHRS and CDR2 YFSETQ. The CDR3 is 17 residues long. In DNA, the CDR3 is TGCGCCAGCAGCCCATTGCCGGGACTAGATTATCAGGAGACCCAGTACTTC. Residues: CASSPLPGLDYQETQYF.

CDR3 nucleotide sequence: TGTGCCAGCCGCGTCTACCCCAAGAATGAGCAGTTCTTC. It encodes CASRVYPKNEQFF. V and J are TRBV12-3 or TRBV12-4 and TRBJ2-1, with D unresolved. CDR3 size: 13 residues. Trimming removed 8 bases from V and 7 bases from J, with 15 bases in between.

This CDR3 is CASSEGGTGTQYF. CDR3 nucleotides: TGTGCCAGCAGTGAAGGGGGGACGGGGACCCAGTACTTC. The gene calls are TRBV2 and TRBJ2-5; perhaps D is TRBD1 or TRBD2 (5 bases each). CDR3 length: 13 residues. Germline V CDR1 and CDR2: SNHLY, FYNNEI. The V end lost 1 base, the J end lost 7 bases, and 10 bases lay between the germline ends.

The gene calls are TRBV4-3 and TRBJ1-3; 7 nucleotides agree with TRBD1. Trimming cost V 0 bases and J 4 bases; bases outside gene matches: 6. The CDR3 covers 16 residues. In germline, CDR1 is LGHNA, CDR2 YSLEER. CDR3 amino acids: CASSQDDRAYGNTIYF. DNA of the CDR3: TGCGCCAGCAGCCAAGATGACAGGGCATACGGAAACACCATATATTTT.

This clonotype appeared many times. The chain couples TRBV20-1 to TRBJ2-7, with D perhaps matching TRBD2 (5 bases). Germline V gives CDR1 DFQATT, CDR2 SNEGSKA (reference sequence). The V and J ends lost 6 bases and 1 base respectively, with 13 bases between them. This CDR3 contains 13 residues. This chain's CDR3 is CSAGYGESYEQYF. Written as DNA, the CDR3 is TGCAGTGCAGGGTATGGGGAGTCCTACGAGCAGTACTTC.

The CDR3 bases are TGTGCCAGCAGTTCAGTAGGGAACACCGGGGAGCTGTTTTTT. Translating it yields CASSSVGNTGELFF. The rearrangement joins TRBV12-3 or TRBV12-4 to TRBJ2-2; D unresolved. The CDR3 covers 14 residues. V lost 4 bases to trimming and J lost 1 base, with 7 bases between them.